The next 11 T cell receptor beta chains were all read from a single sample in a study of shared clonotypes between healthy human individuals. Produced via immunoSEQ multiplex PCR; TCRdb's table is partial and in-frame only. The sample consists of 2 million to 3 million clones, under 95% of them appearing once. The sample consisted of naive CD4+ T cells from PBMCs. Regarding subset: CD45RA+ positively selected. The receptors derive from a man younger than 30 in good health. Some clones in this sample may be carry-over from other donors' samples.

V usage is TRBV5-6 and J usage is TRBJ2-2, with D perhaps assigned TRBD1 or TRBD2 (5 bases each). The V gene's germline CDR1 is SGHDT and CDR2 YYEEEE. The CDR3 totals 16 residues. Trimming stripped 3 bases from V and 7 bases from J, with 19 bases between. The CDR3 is CASSWLSRARGGELFF. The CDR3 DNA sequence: TGTGCCAGCAGCTGGTTATCCAGGGCCCGGGGCGGGGAGCTGTTTTTT.

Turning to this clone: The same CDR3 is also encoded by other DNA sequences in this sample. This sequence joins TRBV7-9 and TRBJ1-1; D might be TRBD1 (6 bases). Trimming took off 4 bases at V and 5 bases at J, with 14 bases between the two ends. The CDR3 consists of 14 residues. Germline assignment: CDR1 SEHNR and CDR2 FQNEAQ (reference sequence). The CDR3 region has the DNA TGTGCCAGCAGCTCACAGGGAGGGGAAACTGAAGCTTTCTTT. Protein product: CASSSQGGETEAFF.

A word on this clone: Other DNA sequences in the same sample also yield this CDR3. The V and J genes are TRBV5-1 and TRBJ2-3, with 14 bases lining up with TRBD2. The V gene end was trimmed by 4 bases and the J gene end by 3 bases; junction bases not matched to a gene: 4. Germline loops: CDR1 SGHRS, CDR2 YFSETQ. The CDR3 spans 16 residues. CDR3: CASSRGLAGETDTQYF. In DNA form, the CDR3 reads TGCGCCAGCAGCCGGGGACTAGCGGGAGAAACAGATACGCAGTATTTT.

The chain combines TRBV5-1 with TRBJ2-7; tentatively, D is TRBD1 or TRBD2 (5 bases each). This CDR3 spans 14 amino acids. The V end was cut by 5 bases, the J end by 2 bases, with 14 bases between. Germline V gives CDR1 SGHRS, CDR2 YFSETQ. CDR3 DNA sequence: TGCGCCAGCAGTACCGGGACCGAGACCTACGAGCAGTACTTC. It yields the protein CASSTGTETYEQYF.

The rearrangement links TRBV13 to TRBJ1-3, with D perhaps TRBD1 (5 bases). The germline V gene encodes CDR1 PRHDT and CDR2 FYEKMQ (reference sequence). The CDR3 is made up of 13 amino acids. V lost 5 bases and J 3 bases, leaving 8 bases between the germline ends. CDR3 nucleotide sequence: TGTGCCAGCAGCCCGGACAATGGAAACACCATATATTTT. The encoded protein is CASSPDNGNTIYF.

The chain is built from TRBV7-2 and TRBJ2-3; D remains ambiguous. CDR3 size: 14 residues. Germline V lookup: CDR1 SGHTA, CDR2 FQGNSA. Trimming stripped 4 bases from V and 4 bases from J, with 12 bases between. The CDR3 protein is CASSSRPRADTQYF. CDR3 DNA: TGTGCCAGCAGCTCACGACCCCGGGCAGATACGCAGTATTTT.

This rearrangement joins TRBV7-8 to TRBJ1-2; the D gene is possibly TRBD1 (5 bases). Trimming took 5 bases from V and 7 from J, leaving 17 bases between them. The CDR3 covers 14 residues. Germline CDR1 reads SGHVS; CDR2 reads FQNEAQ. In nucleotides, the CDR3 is TGTGCCAGCAGCCCAGGAGGGGTCCCGAGTGGCTACACCTTC. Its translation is CASSPGGVPSGYTF.

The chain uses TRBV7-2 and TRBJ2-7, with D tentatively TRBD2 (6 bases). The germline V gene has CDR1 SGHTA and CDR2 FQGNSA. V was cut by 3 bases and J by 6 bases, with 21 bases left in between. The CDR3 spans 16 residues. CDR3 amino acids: CASSFTWVAGGAEQYF. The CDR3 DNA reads TGTGCCAGCAGCTTTACTTGGGTCGCAGGAGGGGCCGAGCAGTACTTC. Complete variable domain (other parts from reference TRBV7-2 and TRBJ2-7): GAGVSQSPSNKVTEKGKDVELRCDPISGHTALYWYRQSLGQGLEFLIYFQGNSAPDKSGLPSDRFSAERTGGSVSTLTIQRTQQEDSAVYLCASSFTWVAGGAEQYFGPGTRLTVT.

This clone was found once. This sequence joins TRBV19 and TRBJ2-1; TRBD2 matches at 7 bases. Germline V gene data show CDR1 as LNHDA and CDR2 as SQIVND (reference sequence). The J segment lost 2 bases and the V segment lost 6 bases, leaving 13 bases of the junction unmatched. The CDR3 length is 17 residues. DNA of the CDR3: TGTGCCAGTAGCCCAGGGCTAGCGGAAACCCCCTACAATGAGCAGTTCTTC. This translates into CASSPGLAETPYNEQFF.

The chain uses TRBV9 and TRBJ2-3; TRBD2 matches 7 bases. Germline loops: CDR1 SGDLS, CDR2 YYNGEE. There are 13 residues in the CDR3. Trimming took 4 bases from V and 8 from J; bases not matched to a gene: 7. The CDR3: CASSPTSAATQYF. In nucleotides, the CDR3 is TGTGCCAGCAGCCCCACTAGCGCGGCTACGCAGTATTTT.

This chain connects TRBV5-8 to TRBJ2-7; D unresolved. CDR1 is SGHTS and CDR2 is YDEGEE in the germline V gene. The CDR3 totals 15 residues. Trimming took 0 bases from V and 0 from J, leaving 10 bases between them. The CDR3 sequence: CASSLVGESSYEQYF. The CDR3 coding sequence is TGTGCCAGCAGCTTGGTCGGTGAGAGCTCCTACGAGCAGTACTTC.